One sample yielded the 18 T cell receptor beta chains listed below, sequenced in a study of shared T cell receptors in the human thymus. The assay was immunoSEQ multiplex PCR, and TCRdb's table has in-frame clones only and misses some. The sample lists almost 550,000 clones; around 82% were seen once. This same sample was also taken into another study, of human thymus T cells.

The sequencing sample was made of thymocytes. These receptors all come from a boy in the first two years of life with a congenital heart defect.

The gene calls are TRBV12-5 and TRBJ2-7, with 7 bases identical to TRBD1. Unmatched junction bases numbered 4, after V lost 0 bases and J lost 2 bases. Germline CDR1 LGHNT, CDR2 FRNRAP. The length of the CDR3 is 15 residues. CDR3 residues: CASGLVPDRTYEQYF. CDR3 in DNA: TGTGCTAGTGGTTTGGTCCCGGACAGGACCTACGAGCAGTACTTC.

The J gene is TRBJ1-1, the V gene TRBV6-1, with a weak D call TRBD1 (6 bases). This CDR3 comprises 13 residues. Germline CDR1 reads MNHNS; CDR2 reads SASEGT. V was pared by 7 bases and J by 1 base, with 10 bases between. The CDR3 DNA sequence: TGTGCCAGCATTCAGGACAGGAACACTGAAGCTTTCTTT. It is translated as CASIQDRNTEAFF.

This rearrangement joins TRBV30 to TRBJ1-4; possibly TRBD1 for D (5 bases). The CDR3 spans 17 residues. Trimming cost V 1 base and J 8 bases, with 23 bases left between them. Germline V gene data show CDR1 as GTSNPN and CDR2 as SVGIG (reference sequence). The CDR3 loop reads CAWSGKGPVGVREKLFF. CDR3 coding DNA: TGTGCCTGGAGTGGAAAGGGGCCTGTAGGGGTTCGAGAAAAACTGTTTTTT.

The chain combines TRBV11-3 with TRBJ2-3; D not certain. Trimming stripped 5 bases from V and 0 bases from J, with 12 bases between. Germline CDR1 is SGHNT and CDR2 is YENEEA. The CDR3 covers 15 residues. CDR3 coding DNA: TGTGCCAGCAGCCCCGTGGGCCGTAGCACAGATACGCAGTATTTT. It yields the protein CASSPVGRSTDTQYF.

This sequence joins TRBV6-5 and TRBJ2-1; 7 bases map to TRBD1. Germline V lookup: CDR1 MNHEY, CDR2 SVGAGI. The V segment lost 4 bases and the J segment 10 bases; nucleotides outside the gene matches: 7. The CDR3 spans 13 residues. The CDR3 here is CASSSTDRREQFF. CDR3 DNA: TGTGCCAGCAGTTCTACGGACAGGAGGGAGCAGTTCTTC.

The V gene is TRBV5-6, the J gene TRBJ2-5; a possible D gene is TRBD2 (5 bases). The germline V and J ends were trimmed by 4 bases and 1 base, with 20 bases remaining between them. This CDR3 comprises 17 residues. From germline, CDR1 is SGHDT and CDR2 YYEEEE. CDR3 sequence (DNA): TGTGCCAGCAGCAGATCCACCGAATTCGGGGTCCAAGAGACCCAGTACTTC. Protein sequence: CASSRSTEFGVQETQYF. The complete variable domain, with remaining parts taken from reference TRBV5-6 and TRBJ2-5, reads DAGVTQSPTHLIKTRGQQVTLRCSPKSGHDTVSWYQQALGQGPQFIFQYYEEEERQRGNFPDRFSGHQFPNYSSELNVNALLLGDSALYLCASSRSTEFGVQETQYFGPGTRLLVL.

This clone was picked up a small number of times. The chain combines TRBV18 with TRBJ1-3; 8 nucleotides line up with TRBD1. Germline CDR1 is KGHSH and CDR2 is LQKENI. The CDR3 loop spans 13 amino acids. The J segment lost 9 bases and the V segment lost 4 bases, leaving 5 bases of the junction unmatched. This chain's CDR3 is CASSRGQGGTIYF. Here the CDR3 DNA reads TGTGCCAGCTCACGCGGACAGGGCGGCACCATATATTTT.

The CDR3 reads CAISGDRGRGYTF. For the CDR3, the DNA is TGTGCCATCAGTGGGGACAGGGGTAGGGGCTACACCTTC. This chain joins TRBV10-3 and TRBJ1-2, with 10 bases that match TRBD1. Per the germline V gene, CDR1 is ENHRY and CDR2 is SYGVKD. With 4 bases clipped from V and 8 bases from J, the junction kept 4 bases outside the gene matches. This CDR3 has 13 residues.

This clone has only a few counts. The genes are TRBV9 and TRBJ2-3, with D maybe TRBD2 (6 bases). CDR3 size: 14 residues. CDR1 and CDR2 (germline): SGDLS, YYNGEE. The germline V and J ends were trimmed by 4 bases and 2 bases, with 11 bases remaining between them. CDR3 bases: TGTGCCAGCAGCACGGGACTTTCCACAGATACGCAGTATTTT. Its protein product is CASSTGLSTDTQYF.

This clone was found once. The chain is built from TRBV5-6 and TRBJ2-7; 8 nucleotides align to TRBD1. The J segment lost 3 bases and the V segment lost 4 bases, leaving 9 bases of the junction unmatched. The CDR3 covers 15 residues. CDR1 is SGHDT, CDR2 YYEEEE, per germline. As DNA, the CDR3 is TGTGCCAGCAGCCTGACCGGGACAGGCAGCTACGAGCAGTACTTC. It yields the protein CASSLTGTGSYEQYF.

The chain joins TRBV5-4 to TRBJ2-1, with 7 bases matching TRBD1. Germline CDR1 and CDR2: SGHNT and YYREEE (reference sequence). The CDR3 extends over 15 amino acids. Unmatched junction bases numbered 4, after V lost 4 bases and J lost 0 bases. As DNA, the CDR3 is TGTGCCAGCAGCCCCGACAGGGTCTCCTACAATGAGCAGTTCTTC. Amino acid sequence: CASSPDRVSYNEQFF.

The V call is TRBV7-9, the J call TRBJ1-3; 8 bases fit TRBD1. The V and J ends lost 3 bases and 0 bases, in that order; junction bases with no gene match: 4. The length of the CDR3 is 16 residues. Germline loops: CDR1 SEHNR, CDR2 FQNEAQ (reference sequence). The CDR3 spells CASSFYRGTSGNTIYF. The CDR3 region has the DNA TGTGCCAGCAGCTTTTACAGGGGGACCTCTGGAAACACCATATATTTT.

The chain carries TRBV7-9 and TRBJ2-5, with 8 bases matching TRBD2. The CDR3 is made up of 14 amino acids. After removal of 0 bases from V and 4 bases from J, the junction contained 1 base not matched to a gene. Germline CDR1 is SEHNR and CDR2 is FQNEAQ (reference sequence). The CDR3 sequence is CASSLALAGETQYF. Written as DNA, the CDR3 is TGTGCCAGCAGCTTAGCGCTAGCGGGAGAGACCCAGTACTTC.

In its sample, this clone was seen a few times. This rearrangement joins TRBV7-6 to TRBJ2-5; TRBD1 matches at 7 bases. Matching the DNA end better, TRBJ2-7 makes the J call doubtful. Germline values: CDR1 SGHVS, CDR2 FNYEAQ. The CDR3 runs to 12 residues. In nucleotides, the CDR3 is TGTGCCAGCAGTACGACAGGGAGCGAGCAGTACTTC. Protein sequence: CASSTTGSEQYF.

The chain employs TRBV7-8 and TRBJ2-1; 14 nucleotides align to TRBD2. Per the germline V gene, CDR1 is SGHVS and CDR2 is FQNEAQ. After removal of 7 bases from V and 8 bases from J, the junction contained 7 bases not matched to a gene. This CDR3 comprises 15 residues. CDR3 in amino acids: CASTPGTSGSDEQFF. CDR3 nucleotides: TGTGCCAGCACCCCCGGGACTAGCGGGAGCGATGAGCAGTTCTTC. Supplemented by reference TRBV7-8 and TRBJ2-1, the full variable domain reads GAGVSQSPRYKVAKRGQDVALRCDPISGHVSLFWYQQALGQGPEFLTYFQNEAQLDKSGLPSDRFFAERPEGSVSTLKIQRTQQEDSAVYLCASTPGTSGSDEQFFGPGTRLTVL.

The chain has TRBV6-5 and TRBJ2-7, with 9 bases lining up with TRBD1. The V and J ends lost 2 bases and 4 bases, in that order; junction bases with no gene match: 6. The CDR3 covers 15 residues. Germline V CDR1 and CDR2: MNHEY, SVGAGI. CDR3 in DNA: TGTGCCAGCAGTTACCGAACAGGGGGCTGGTACGAGCAGTACTTC. Translation gives CASSYRTGGWYEQYF.

The genes are TRBV4-2 and TRBJ2-1; D perhaps matches TRBD2 (6 bases). The CDR3 covers 14 residues. The V end lost 0 bases, the J end lost 9 bases, and 12 bases lay between the germline ends. Germline V CDR1 and CDR2: LGHNA, YNFKEQ. CDR3 sequence: CASSQDPVGGEQFF. The CDR3, as DNA: TGTGCCAGCAGCCAAGATCCTGTGGGGGGTGAGCAGTTCTTC.

This clone has only a few counts. At one of its ends the junction is not consistent with the germline gene, which may arise from a read error. The chain recombines TRBV7-8 with TRBJ2-7; 9 bases line up with TRBD2. The CDR3 covers 17 residues. The V gene's germline CDR1 is SGHVS and CDR2 FQNEAQ. CDR3 region: CASSPRGIAGGLYEQCF. CDR3 coding DNA: TGTGCCAGCAGCCCGAGGGGGATCGCGGGAGGGTTGTACGAGCAGTGCTTC.